This is a list of T cell receptor beta chains from one sample in a study of post-analysis software for immune sequencing data. TCRdb analysed the PCR reads with MiXCR anew, one entry per CDR3 protein. The sample yields a few hundred thousand distinct CDR3 sequences, about a third seen once. Sequencing was done on a sample of blood. These TCRs come from a girl aged 2-17 years with multiple sclerosis. Both conserved end residues are part of each CDR3. Each record gives: D gene, J gene, clone size, V gene, CDR3 DNA, CDR3 protein. D genes are given only for firm matches. Not every row has a clone size; where given, it reads once, few, many or a size class.

TRBD1,TRBJ2-5,-,TRBV5-1,TGCGCCAGCAGCTCTGACAGGGGGCGAGGGCAAGAGACCCAGTACTTC,CASSSDRGRGQETQYF
TRBD1,TRBJ1-2,-,TRBV6-5,TGTGCCAGCAGACAGGGACAGGACTATGGCTACACCTTC,CASRQGQDYGYTF
-,TRBJ1-2,-,TRBV5-1,TGCGCCAGCAGCTTGTTTGGGGGCTATGGCTACACCTTC,CASSLFGGYGYTF
-,TRBJ2-6,many,TRBV10-3,TGTGCCATCCAGGAGGGCACTGGGGCCAACGTCCTGACTTTC,CAIQEGTGANVLTF
TRBD2,TRBJ2-5,-,TRBV20-1,TGCAGTGCCTTCGGACTAGCGGGGTCACGAGAGACCCAGTACTTC,CSAFGLAGSRETQYF
-,TRBJ2-5,-,TRBV11-1,TGTGCCAGCAGCGGGGACATTCAAGAGACCCAGTACTTC,CASSGDIQETQYF
TRBD1,TRBJ1-4,-,TRBV5-1,TGCGCCAGCAGCACCACCGGGACAGGGGCGGGTGAAAAACTGTTTTTT,CASSTTGTGAGEKLFF
-,TRBJ2-3,-,TRBV5-4,TGTGCCGGCAGCTTGGATACAGATACGCAGTATTTT,CAGSLDTDTQYF
-,TRBJ2-6,-,TRBV6-6,TGTGCCAGCAGTTCCTCCCCGGGGACCGGGGCCAACGTCCTGACTTTC,CASSSSPGTGANVLTF
TRBD1,TRBJ2-6,few,TRBV5-5,TGTGCCAGCAGCTTGGGGGACAGAGTCTTCTCTGGGGCCAACGTCCTGACTTTC,CASSLGDRVFSGANVLTF
TRBD1,TRBJ1-1,-,TRBV27,TGTGCCAGCAAAACGAAAGACAGGGTTGGGGCTGAAGCTTTCTTT,CASKTKDRVGAEAFF
TRBD1,TRBJ2-7,-,TRBV28,TGTGCCAGCAGTCCCGGGACAGGGGGTTTCCACGAGCAGTACTTC,CASSPGTGGFHEQYF
-,TRBJ2-7,few,TRBV28,TGTGCCAGCACCATCCCAGGGACCTACGAGCAGTACTTC,CASTIPGTYEQYF
TRBD1,TRBJ1-5,-,TRBV6-6,TGCGCCAGCAGTCCGGGACAGGGGATTAGCAATCAGCCCCAGCATTTT,CASSPGQGISNQPQHF
TRBD1,TRBJ1-2,-,TRBV20-1,TGCAGTGCGTATCAGGGGGTCGATGGCTACACCTTC,CSAYQGVDGYTF
-,TRBJ2-7,-,TRBV9,TGTGCCAGCAGCGCGTCGGGACGGCAGGACGAGCAGTACTTC,CASSASGRQDEQYF
-,TRBJ2-1,-,TRBV24-1,TGTGCCACCAGTGATTTAAACTGGGGAAACAATGAGCAGTTCTTC,CATSDLNWGNNEQFF
-,TRBJ2-3,few,TRBV25-1,TGTGCCAGCAGTGAAGACCTGTTAGGGGATACGCAGTATTTT,CASSEDLLGDTQYF
-,TRBJ1-4,few,TRBV29-1,TGCAGCGTTGTAGGCGGGGGCGGCGAAAAACTGTTTTTT,CSVVGGGGEKLFF
TRBD1,TRBJ1-1,few,TRBV4-1,TGCGCCAGCAGCCAAGATCGCCCCAATCCTTCGCTTCTGGACAGGGGTTTAACTGAAGCTTTCTTT,CASSQDRPNPSLLDRGLTEAFF
-,TRBJ2-5,few,TRBV7-9,TGTGCCAGCAGCTCGAGGATCCTACCGGGTAGAGAGACCCAGTACTTC,CASSSRILPGRETQYF
-,TRBJ1-2,-,TRBV29-1,TGCAGCGTTGAAGATGCGGGTATAGGGGGCTACACCTTC,CSVEDAGIGGYTF
TRBD1,TRBJ1-1,-,TRBV6-5,TGTGCCAGCAGGACAGGGACAGGGTGGTACACTGAAGCTTTCTTT,CASRTGTGWYTEAFF
-,TRBJ1-2,-,TRBV6-2/TRBV6-3,TGTGCCAGCAGTAACCTCGGTGGGGTCTCACATGGCTACACCTTC,CASSNLGGVSHGYTF
-,TRBJ2-1,-,TRBV5-1,TGCGCCAGCAGCTTGCCGGGGGTTGCTACTACAGATGAGCAGTTCTTC,CASSLPGVATTDEQFF
-,TRBJ1-4,-,TRBV25-1,TGTGCCAGCAGTGCCCACGGTCGAGAAAAACTGTTTTTT,CASSAHGREKLFF
-,TRBJ1-3,-,TRBV5-1,TGCGCCAGCAGCTTATCCCCTAAAGGCTCTGGAAACACCATATATTTT,CASSLSPKGSGNTIYF
-,TRBJ1-1,-,TRBV12-3/TRBV12-4,TGTGCCAGCAGGTCAGACCGTTACACTGAAGCTTTCTTT,CASRSDRYTEAFF
-,TRBJ2-1,-,TRBV20-1,TGCAGTGCTAGAGGGGACTGGCAAGAGACCCAGTTCTTC,CSARGDWQETQFF
TRBD1,TRBJ2-1,-,TRBV7-9,TGTGCCAGCAGCCCCCAAGACAGGGCATACAATGAGCAGTTCTTC,CASSPQDRAYNEQFF
-,TRBJ2-7,-,TRBV10-2,TGCGCCAGCAGTGTGCAGGAAATCAAGCAGTACTTC,CASSVQEIKQYF
-,TRBJ2-3,-,TRBV5-1,TGTGCCAGCAGCTGGGGGAGCACAGATACGCAGTATTTT,CASSWGSTDTQYF
-,TRBJ2-7,-,TRBV20-1,TGCAGTGCTACACGGGACCACTACGAGCAGTACTTC,CSATRDHYEQYF
-,TRBJ1-2,-,TRBV7-9,TGTGCCAGCACAGGAGACAGGAGCTATGGCTACACCTTC,CASTGDRSYGYTF
-,TRBJ1-2,-,TRBV6-1,TGTGCCAGCAGTGAAATCGGCTACACCTTC,CASSEIGYTF